These T cell receptor beta chains were read from a single sample in a study of blood T cell repertoires in COVID-19. The repertoire was sequenced with immunoSEQ multiplex PCR; TCRdb's copy has only in-frame clones and lacks some. The sample holds 110,000 to 150,000 clones; 85% are singletons and the top ten take roughly 2.9%. The sequencing sample was made of peripheral blood. The receptors were gathered from a man between 50 and 59 years old with acute or convalescent COVID-19. CDR3s include the opening cysteine and the closing phenylalanine or tryptophan. The D gene is left open where the match is weak. Some rows mark clone size as missing; the rest say once, few, many or name a class of expanded clone.

D,size,J,V,DNA,CDR3
TRBD1,NA,TRBJ1-1,TRBV6-5,TGTGCCAGCAGTTACTCGCAGGGGGCCTACACTGAAGCTTTCTTT,CASSYSQGAYTEAFF
NA,once,TRBJ1-3,TRBV6-5,TGTGCCAGCAGTTACGGACTTCGCGACACCATATATTTT,CASSYGLRDTIYF
NA,once,TRBJ1-1,TRBV5-1,TGCGCCAGCAGCTTGGGGAGTGGGAGGAGCACTGAAGCTTTCTTT,CASSLGSGRSTEAFF
NA,NA,TRBJ1-1,TRBV4-1,TGCGCCAGCAGCCAAGATCCGGCAGGGCTGGGCACTGAAGCTTTCTTT,CASSQDPAGLGTEAFF
NA,NA,TRBJ2-1,TRBV11-3,TGTGCCAGCAGCTTAGAACAACAGGCTCACAATGAGCAGTTCTTC,CASSLEQQAHNEQFF
NA,NA,TRBJ2-3,TRBV19,TGTGCCAGTAGTACCCCAAGCACAGATACGCAGTATTTT,CASSTPSTDTQYF
NA,NA,TRBJ2-7,TRBV12-3/TRBV12-4,TGTGCCAGCAGTGGGACTTCCTACGAGCAGTACTTC,CASSGTSYEQYF
NA,NA,TRBJ2-7,TRBV11-3,TGTGCCAGCAGCTTAGACCACGGCTCCTACGAGCAGTACTTC,CASSLDHGSYEQYF
NA,NA,TRBJ1-2,TRBV12-3/TRBV12-4,TGTGCCAGCAGTTTACACTCTAACTATGGCTACACCTTC,CASSLHSNYGYTF
NA,NA,TRBJ1-4,TRBV12-3/TRBV12-4,TGTGCCAGCAGTTTTGAGCGGGATGAAAAACTGTTTTTT,CASSFERDEKLFF
TRBD1,NA,TRBJ2-7,TRBV5-1,TGCGCCAGCAGTATGGGACAGCCCCCTTACGAGCAGTACTTC,CASSMGQPPYEQYF
TRBD1,NA,TRBJ1-2,TRBV5-1,TGCGCCAGCAGCTTGGATGGACAGGGGGTTATTGGCTACACCTTC,CASSLDGQGVIGYTF
NA,NA,TRBJ1-1,TRBV12-3/TRBV12-4,TGTGCCAGCAGTTTGGCGGGAGGCACTGAAGCTTTCTTT,CASSLAGGTEAFF
TRBD1,NA,TRBJ1-4,TRBV5-6,TGTGCCAGCAGCTCAGGGACAGGGAGTTTGTTTTTT,CASSSGTGSLFF
TRBD1,NA,TRBJ2-7,TRBV18,TGTGCCAGCACAGGGGCCGGGACACCGACCTACGAGCAGTACTTC,CASTGAGTPTYEQYF
NA,NA,TRBJ1-5,TRBV6-5,TGTGCCAGCAGCTTAAGACAGGGCAATCAGCCCCAGCATTTT,CASSLRQGNQPQHF
TRBD1,NA,TRBJ1-5,TRBV30,TGTGCCTGGGACAGGGGTGGGCGTCAGCCCCAGCATTTT,CAWDRGGRQPQHF
TRBD1,NA,TRBJ1-2,TRBV9,TGTGCCAGCAGCGCGGGGACAGGGTTATATGGCTACACCTTC,CASSAGTGLYGYTF
NA,NA,TRBJ1-2,TRBV5-1,TGCGCCAGCAGCTTGGCCGCAGGGTCTCGTATCTTC,CASSLAAGSRIF
NA,NA,TRBJ1-4,TRBV18,TGTGCCAGCTCACCACCGGACAAAAGGGGTGAAAAACTGTTTTTT,CASSPPDKRGEKLFF
NA,NA,TRBJ2-7,TRBV11-3,TGTGCCAGCAGCTTAGATCAGGGGACACCGAGCTACGAGCAGTACTTC,CASSLDQGTPSYEQYF
TRBD1,once,TRBJ1-4,TRBV3-1/TRBV3-2,TGTGCCAGCAGCCTGGGACAGGGGGCTTATCATGAAAAACTGTTTTTT,CASSLGQGAYHEKLFF
TRBD1,NA,TRBJ1-1,TRBV5-1,TGCGCCAGCTACAAGAACAGGGGGAGAAACACTGAAGCTTTCTTT,CASYKNRGRNTEAFF
NA,NA,TRBJ1-1,TRBV3-1/TRBV3-2,TGTGCCAGCAGCCGCGGACAGCCAGCTGAAGCTTTCTTT,CASSRGQPAEAFF
TRBD1,NA,TRBJ1-1,TRBV28,TGTGCCAGCAGTTGGACAGGGAAGGACACTGAAGCTTTCTTT,CASSWTGKDTEAFF
NA,few,TRBJ2-7,TRBV5-1,TGCGCCAGCAGCTTGAGGGGTGACGAGCAGTACTTC,CASSLRGDEQYF
TRBD1,NA,TRBJ2-7,TRBV13,TGTGCCAGCAGCTTAGTGGGACAGGGGGCGTACGAGCAGTACTTC,CASSLVGQGAYEQYF
TRBD2,NA,TRBJ2-3,TRBV27,TGTGCCAGCAGTCTTCAGGGTAGCGGGAGGCACACAGATACGCAGTATTTT,CASSLQGSGRHTDTQYF
TRBD1,NA,TRBJ2-3,TRBV6-5,TGTGCCAGCAGTTCACCGGGACAGGGCACAGATACGCAGTATTTT,CASSSPGQGTDTQYF
NA,once,TRBJ1-1,TRBV7-9,TGTGCCAGCAGCTCCACAGGTGAAGCTTTCTTT,CASSSTGEAFF
NA,NA,TRBJ1-2,TRBV7-9,TGTGCCAGCAGCTTAGTGGGGCCTTTATATGGCTACACCTTC,CASSLVGPLYGYTF
TRBD2,NA,TRBJ2-1,TRBV7-7,TGTGCTAGCAGCCCCCAACTAGCGGGGGGATACAATGAGCAGTTCTTC,CASSPQLAGGYNEQFF
TRBD2,NA,TRBJ2-7,TRBV5-4,TGTGCCAGCAGCGCTTACGGACTAGCGGACTACGAGCAGTACTTC,CASSAYGLADYEQYF
NA,once,TRBJ1-3,TRBV5-4,TGTGCCAGCAGCTTGGGAGCTGGAAACACCATATATTTT,CASSLGAGNTIYF
NA,NA,TRBJ1-1,TRBV6-5,TGTGCCAGCAGCCCCGACTCTCAGATAAACACTGAAGCTTTCTTT,CASSPDSQINTEAFF
NA,NA,TRBJ2-7,TRBV19,TGTGCCAGTAGTATCCACGGGGACTACGAGCAGTACTTC,CASSIHGDYEQYF
TRBD2,few,TRBJ2-2,TRBV13,TGTGCCAGCACCCAGGGCGTAGCGGGGGTCACCGGGGAGCTGTTTTTT,CASTQGVAGVTGELFF
NA,NA,TRBJ1-1,TRBV5-1,TGCGCCAGCAGCTTGGGCGGGACGACACTGAACACTGAAGCTTTCTTT,CASSLGGTTLNTEAFF
TRBD2,NA,TRBJ2-7,TRBV27,TGTGCCAGCAGTTTAAAGGGGACTAGCGTCTACGAGCAGTACTTC,CASSLKGTSVYEQYF
NA,NA,TRBJ1-1,TRBV4-1,TGCGCCAGCAGCCAAGGACTAGCCAACACTGAAGCTTTCTTT,CASSQGLANTEAFF
TRBD1,NA,TRBJ2-7,TRBV19,TGTGCCAGTAGTTTACAGGGGGCCTACGAGCAGTACTTC,CASSLQGAYEQYF
NA,NA,TRBJ2-1,TRBV12-3/TRBV12-4,TGTGCCAGCAGGACATACAATGAGCAGTTCTTC,CASRTYNEQFF
NA,NA,TRBJ1-6,TRBV7-6,TGTGCCAGCAGCCAGTGGGGGGGGTCGAGTTCACCCCTCCACTTT,CASSQWGGSSSPLHF
NA,NA,TRBJ2-7,TRBV14,TGTGCCAGCAGCCAAGAAACAACCCCCCCCCAACATTCCTACGAGCAGTACTTC,CASSQETTPPQHSYEQYF
NA,NA,TRBJ1-5,TRBV6-2/TRBV6-3,TGTGCCAGCAGTAACCCCGACAGTGATAGCAATCAGCCCCAGCATTTT,CASSNPDSDSNQPQHF
NA,NA,TRBJ2-5,TRBV4-1,TGCGCCAGCAGCCACCCGACAGGTAGCGAGACCCAGTACTTC,CASSHPTGSETQYF
TRBD1,NA,TRBJ1-1,TRBV3-1/TRBV3-2,TGTGCCAGCAGCCTGACAGGGCTGAACACTGAAGCTTTCTTT,CASSLTGLNTEAFF
TRBD1,NA,TRBJ1-1,TRBV11-2,TGTGCCAGCAGCACCACAGGGGGCGCTTGGAACACTGAAGCTTTCTTT,CASSTTGGAWNTEAFF
NA,NA,TRBJ2-1,TRBV10-3,TGTGCCATCAGTGAACAGAGAAATGAGCAGTTCTTC,CAISEQRNEQFF
NA,NA,TRBJ1-2,TRBV7-9,TGTGCCAGCAGCTTAGTGAGCAGCTACACCTTC,CASSLVSSYTF
NA,once,TRBJ1-5,TRBV6-5,TGTGCCAGCAGTACTTCTAGCAATCAGCCCCAGCATTTT,CASSTSSNQPQHF
TRBD1,NA,TRBJ1-1,TRBV10-2,TGCGCCAGCCAGAGGGACAGGGGGACTGAAGCTTTCTTT,CASQRDRGTEAFF
NA,NA,TRBJ1-1,TRBV5-5,TGTGCCAGCAGCTTGGCCTGGGGGGGCGCCTCTGGAATGAACACTGAAGCTTTCTTT,CASSLAWGGASGMNTEAFF
NA,NA,TRBJ2-4,TRBV7-9,TGTGCCAGCAGCACCGAGCGCTTGAACATTCAGTACTTC,CASSTERLNIQYF